The rows below give T cell receptor beta chains drawn from one sample of a study of shared clonotypes between healthy human individuals. Measured with immunoSEQ multiplex PCR; TCRdb has only the in-frame clones, and not every one. The table shows roughly 1,500,000 clones, with roughly 98% occurring only once. Sample: naive CD4+ T cells sorted from blood. These receptors all come from a man aged 25 to 40 in good health. Each CDR3 is given with its conserved first and last residue. The D gene is left open where the match is weak. Rows give clone size only sometimes, using once, few, many, or a class for an expanded clone.

J: TRBJ2-7; size: -; D: -; V: TRBV5-5; CDR3: CASSLLPDSKLYEQYF; DNA: TGTGCCAGCAGCTTGCTCCCGGACAGCAAACTCTACGAGCAGTACTTC
J: TRBJ1-1; size: -; D: -; V: TRBV29-1; CDR3: CSVERTVEAFF; DNA: TGCAGCGTTGAACGGACCGTAGAAGCTTTCTTT
J: TRBJ2-5; size: -; D: TRBD1; V: TRBV27; CDR3: CASSLRTGGETQYF; DNA: TGTGCCAGCAGTTTAAGGACAGGGGGGGAGACCCAGTACTTC
J: TRBJ2-7; size: -; D: TRBD2; V: TRBV5-1; CDR3: CASHGASGTYEQYF; DNA: TGCGCCAGCCATGGGGCTAGCGGCACCTACGAGCAGTACTTC
J: TRBJ2-5; size: -; D: -; V: TRBV4-3; CDR3: CASSPGALLQETQYF; DNA: TGCGCCAGCAGCCCGGGAGCTCTGCTTCAAGAGACCCAGTACTTC
J: TRBJ2-2; size: -; D: -; V: TRBV18; CDR3: CASSPPGANTGELFF; DNA: TGTGCCAGCTCACCGCCGGGTGCGAACACCGGGGAGCTGTTTTTT
J: TRBJ2-4; size: -; D: -; V: TRBV5-1; CDR3: CASSSRPPGDKNIQYF; DNA: TGCGCCAGCAGCTCCAGGCCGCCGGGAGACAAAAACATTCAGTACTTC
J: TRBJ1-3; size: -; D: -; V: TRBV2; CDR3: CASGIRESGNTIYF; DNA: TGTGCCAGCGGTATTAGGGAATCTGGAAACACCATATATTTT
J: TRBJ1-5; size: -; D: TRBD1; V: TRBV27; CDR3: CASSPFSRQGRNQPQHF; DNA: TGTGCCAGCAGTCCCTTCTCCCGACAGGGCCGCAATCAGCCCCAGCATTTT
J: TRBJ1-2; size: -; D: TRBD1; V: TRBV5-4; CDR3: CASSGDRATNYGYTF; DNA: TGTGCCAGCAGCGGGGACAGGGCCACTAACTATGGCTACACCTTC
J: TRBJ2-7; size: -; D: TRBD1; V: TRBV6-1; CDR3: CASRVDRVIYEQYF; DNA: TGTGCCAGCAGGGTTGACAGGGTGATCTACGAGCAGTACTTC
J: TRBJ2-7; size: -; D: -; V: TRBV18; CDR3: CASSRTAPYEQYF; DNA: TGTGCCAGCTCAAGGACAGCCCCCTACGAGCAGTACTTC
J: TRBJ1-3; size: -; D: -; V: TRBV14; CDR3: CASSQQLTARGNTIYF; DNA: TGTGCCAGCAGCCAACAGCTGACTGCTAGGGGAAACACCATATATTTT
J: TRBJ2-7; size: -; D: -; V: TRBV29-1; CDR3: CSAQKGYEQYF; DNA: TGCAGCGCCCAGAAAGGGTACGAGCAGTACTTC
J: TRBJ2-5; size: -; D: -; V: TRBV7-7; CDR3: CASSLGGARVGETQYF; DNA: TGTGCCAGCAGCTTAGGTGGGGCTAGGGTTGGAGAGACCCAGTACTTC
J: TRBJ2-7; size: once; D: TRBD1; V: TRBV7-2; CDR3: CASGWDSYYEQYF; DNA: TGTGCCAGCGGCTGGGACAGTTATTACGAGCAGTACTTC
J: TRBJ2-7; size: -; D: TRBD1; V: TRBV29-1; CDR3: CSVQRQGPYEQYF; DNA: TGCAGCGTTCAAAGACAGGGCCCCTACGAGCAGTACTTC
J: TRBJ2-3; size: -; D: -; V: TRBV6-1; CDR3: CASSELSGYQYF; DNA: TGTGCCAGCAGTGAACTAAGCGGATACCAGTATTTT
J: TRBJ1-3; size: -; D: -; V: TRBV28; CDR3: CASSLWVGNSGNTIYF; DNA: TGTGCCAGCAGTTTATGGGTCGGGAACTCTGGAAACACCATATATTTT
J: TRBJ2-1; size: -; D: -; V: TRBV18; CDR3: CASSPLQSYNEQFF; DNA: TGTGCCAGCTCACCACTCCAGAGTTACAATGAGCAGTTCTTC
J: TRBJ2-7; size: -; D: TRBD2; V: TRBV6-4; CDR3: CASSEVPGGLPYEQYF; DNA: TGTGCCAGCAGTGAGGTTCCGGGAGGGCTACCCTACGAGCAGTACTTC
J: TRBJ2-1; size: -; D: TRBD2; V: TRBV14; CDR3: CASSQEGLAVRDEQFF; DNA: TGTGCCAGCAGCCAAGAGGGACTAGCGGTGAGGGATGAGCAGTTCTTC
J: TRBJ2-5; size: -; D: TRBD1; V: TRBV6-6; CDR3: CASSSSDRVRTQYF; DNA: TGTGCCAGCAGTTCGTCGGACAGGGTGAGGACCCAGTACTTC
J: TRBJ2-5; size: -; D: -; V: TRBV21-1; CDR3: CASSRTGKEQETQYF; DNA: TGTGCCAGCAGCCGAACGGGTAAGGAGCAAGAGACCCAGTACTTC
J: TRBJ2-5; size: -; D: -; V: TRBV10-3; CDR3: CAISEGDGRYQETQYF; DNA: TGTGCCATCAGTGAGGGGGACGGACGATACCAAGAGACCCAGTACTTC
J: TRBJ2-7; size: -; D: -; V: TRBV28; CDR3: CASSRTSAREQYF; DNA: TGTGCCAGCAGTCGAACCTCCGCGAGGGAGCAGTACTTC
J: TRBJ2-3; size: -; D: -; V: TRBV28; CDR3: CASSPQRGGTDTQYF; DNA: TGTGCCAGCAGTCCCCAGAGGGGAGGCACAGATACGCAGTATTTT
J: TRBJ2-1; size: -; D: -; V: TRBV4-3; CDR3: CASSQERFLIPNEQFF; DNA: TGCGCCAGCAGCCAAGAGCGGTTCCTAATCCCCAATGAGCAGTTCTTC
J: TRBJ2-7; size: -; D: TRBD1; V: TRBV29-1; CDR3: CSVRPGTGPYEQYF; DNA: TGCAGCGTTCGCCCCGGGACAGGGCCCTACGAGCAGTACTTC
J: TRBJ2-1; size: -; D: TRBD2; V: TRBV18; CDR3: CASSPLPGTSGDNEQFF; DNA: TGTGCCAGCTCACCACTACCAGGGACTAGCGGAGACAATGAGCAGTTCTTC
J: TRBJ2-1; size: once; D: TRBD2; V: TRBV7-9; CDR3: CASSWGGLAGTYNEQFF; DNA: TGTGCCAGCAGCTGGGGGGGACTAGCGGGTACCTACAATGAGCAGTTCTTC
J: TRBJ2-5; size: -; D: -; V: TRBV25-1; CDR3: CASSVGDGRAETQYF; DNA: TGTGCCAGCAGTGTAGGGGACGGCCGAGCAGAGACCCAGTACTTC
J: TRBJ1-5; size: -; D: -; V: TRBV5-1; CDR3: CASSLEGVSNQPQHF; DNA: TGCGCCAGCAGCTTGGAAGGGGTTAGCAATCAGCCCCAGCATTTT
J: TRBJ2-7; size: -; D: -; V: TRBV28; CDR3: CASSWAGTMDYEQYF; DNA: TGTGCCAGCAGTTGGGCCGGGACAATGGACTACGAGCAGTACTTC
J: TRBJ2-1; size: -; D: TRBD2; V: TRBV5-4; CDR3: CASSFGSGTYNEQFF; DNA: TGTGCCAGCAGCTTCGGTAGCGGGACCTACAATGAGCAGTTCTTC
J: TRBJ2-7; size: -; D: -; V: TRBV7-2; CDR3: CASSPLLTPGEQYF; DNA: TGTGCCAGCAGCCCGCTGCTCACTCCGGGCGAGCAGTACTTC
J: TRBJ1-2; size: -; D: -; V: TRBV2; CDR3: CASVDPVRGQTSLDGYTF; DNA: TGTGCCAGTGTTGATCCCGTCAGGGGCCAAACCTCACTGGATGGCTACACCTTC
J: TRBJ1-1; size: -; D: -; V: TRBV10-3; CDR3: CATAQQIMNTEAFF; DNA: TGTGCCACCGCGCAACAGATTATGAACACTGAAGCTTTCTTT
J: TRBJ2-5; size: -; D: TRBD1; V: TRBV29-1; CDR3: CSVSVGQGARAQYF; DNA: TGCAGCGTGTCCGTGGGACAGGGGGCGCGGGCCCAGTACTTC
J: TRBJ2-2; size: -; D: -; V: TRBV6-1; CDR3: CASSESLAGELFF; DNA: TGTGCCAGCAGTGAATCTCTGGCCGGGGAGCTGTTTTTT